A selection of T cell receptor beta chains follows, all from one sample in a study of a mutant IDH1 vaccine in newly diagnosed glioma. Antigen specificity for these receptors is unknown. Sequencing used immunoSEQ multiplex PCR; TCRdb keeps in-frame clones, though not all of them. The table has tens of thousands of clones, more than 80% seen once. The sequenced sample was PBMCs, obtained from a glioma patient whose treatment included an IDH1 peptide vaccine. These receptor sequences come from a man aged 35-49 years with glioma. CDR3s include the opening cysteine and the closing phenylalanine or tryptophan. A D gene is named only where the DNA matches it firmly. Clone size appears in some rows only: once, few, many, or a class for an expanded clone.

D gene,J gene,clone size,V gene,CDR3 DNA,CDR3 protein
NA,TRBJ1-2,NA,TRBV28,TGTGCCAGCAGTTTGTTCCGACGGGGCTACACCTTC,CASSLFRRGYTF
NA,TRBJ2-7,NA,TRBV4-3,TGCGCCAGCAGCCGGGGGGGGCTCCCCTCCGAGCAGTACTTC,CASSRGGLPSEQYF
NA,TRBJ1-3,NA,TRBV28,TGTGCCAGCATTGCGGCAGCTTCCTTCTCTGGAAACACCATATATTTT,CASIAAASFSGNTIYF
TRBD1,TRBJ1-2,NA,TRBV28,TGTGCCAGCACGAGGGACAGCGAGGGCTACACCTTC,CASTRDSEGYTF
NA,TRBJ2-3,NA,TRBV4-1,TGCGCCAGCAGCCTAGGGGGGCGCCCAGATACGCAGTATTTT,CASSLGGRPDTQYF
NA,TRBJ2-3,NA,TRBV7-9,TGTGCCAGCAGCTTAGTAGGAGGCATCGGGTCAGATACGCAGTATTTT,CASSLVGGIGSDTQYF
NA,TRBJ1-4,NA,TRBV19,TGTGCCAGTAGTATAATGACAGATGAAAAACTGTTTTTT,CASSIMTDEKLFF
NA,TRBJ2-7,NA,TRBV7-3,TGTGCCAGCAGCTTAGATGATAGCGGCTTCTACGAGCAGTACTTC,CASSLDDSGFYEQYF
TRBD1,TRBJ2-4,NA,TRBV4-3,TGCGCCAGCAGCCAAGAACGGACAGGGGGTGGGGCCAAAAACATTCAGTACTTC,CASSQERTGGGAKNIQYF
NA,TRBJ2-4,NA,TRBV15,TGTGCCACCAGCAGGACTAGAAGTAGCAACATTCAGTACTTC,CATSRTRSSNIQYF
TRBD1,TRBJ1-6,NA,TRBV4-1,TGCGCCAGCAGCCAAGATGACAGGGGGGCGTATAATTCACCCCTCCACTTT,CASSQDDRGAYNSPLHF
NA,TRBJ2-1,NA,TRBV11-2,TGTGCCAGCAGCCCCCGTGCGGCCAATGAGCAGTTCTTC,CASSPRAANEQFF
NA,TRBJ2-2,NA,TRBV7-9,TGTGCCAGCAGCTGGGAGCGACCGGGACCCGGGGAGCTGTTTTTT,CASSWERPGPGELFF
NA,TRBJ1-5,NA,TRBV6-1,TGTGCCAGCAGAAGACAGCGGGATGATCAGCCCCAGCATTTT,CASRRQRDDQPQHF
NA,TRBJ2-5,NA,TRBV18,TGTGCCAGCTCACCACGGACAGTAAATCAAGAGACCCAGTACTTC,CASSPRTVNQETQYF
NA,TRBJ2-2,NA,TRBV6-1,TGTGCCAGCCGCCAGACAGGGAACACCGGGGAGCTGTTTTTT,CASRQTGNTGELFF
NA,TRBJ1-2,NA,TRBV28,TGTGCCAGCAGGTTGCAGGGGCGTCGCGGCTACACCTTC,CASRLQGRRGYTF
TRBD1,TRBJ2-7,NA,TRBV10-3,TGTGCCATCATTGACGAACAGGGGTCTTACGAGCAGTACTTC,CAIIDEQGSYEQYF
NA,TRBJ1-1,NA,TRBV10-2,TGCGCCAGCACGCCAGGGAGGTACACTGAAGCTTTCTTT,CASTPGRYTEAFF
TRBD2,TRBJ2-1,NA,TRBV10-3,TGTGCCATCAGTGAGCCCCAAGCGGGAGTAGCCCATGAGCAGTTCTTC,CAISEPQAGVAHEQFF
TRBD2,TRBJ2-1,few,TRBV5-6,TGTGCCAGCAGCTTAGGGCTAGCGGGGTTCAATGAGCAGTTCTTC,CASSLGLAGFNEQFF
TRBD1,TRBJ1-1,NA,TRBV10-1,TGCGCCAGCAGCTACCTCCGGGACAGGGGGTTAACTGAAGCTTTCTTT,CASSYLRDRGLTEAFF
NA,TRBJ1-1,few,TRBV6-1,TGTGCCAGCAGTGAATACGAAAGGGCTCAGGGAACTGAAGCTTTCTTT,CASSEYERAQGTEAFF
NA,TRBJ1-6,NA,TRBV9,TGTGCCAGCAGCGTAGAAGGGAGTAATTCACCCCTCCACTTT,CASSVEGSNSPLHF
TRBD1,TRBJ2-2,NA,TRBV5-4,TGTGCCAGCAGCCTGGGACAGGGTGAAACCGGGGAGCTGTTTTTT,CASSLGQGETGELFF
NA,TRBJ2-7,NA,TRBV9,TGTGCCAGCAGCGCGGGGTCGGCTAACTACGAGCAGTACTTC,CASSAGSANYEQYF
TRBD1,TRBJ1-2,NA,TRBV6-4,TGTGCCAGCAGCTTTGGGACAGGGAGTTATGGCTACACCTTC,CASSFGTGSYGYTF
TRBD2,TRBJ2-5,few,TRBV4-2,TGTGCCAGCAGCCCCAGGACTAGCGGGAGAAGTGAGACCCAGTACTTC,CASSPRTSGRSETQYF
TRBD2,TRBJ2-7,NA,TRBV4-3,TGCGCCAGCAGCCGGGGGGTAGCGGGAGCCTACGAGCAGTACTTC,CASSRGVAGAYEQYF
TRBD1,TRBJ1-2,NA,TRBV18,TGTGCCAGCTCTTCATACGCCGGGACAGGGGGCCTGGGTGGCTACACCTTC,CASSSYAGTGGLGGYTF
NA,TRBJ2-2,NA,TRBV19,TGTGCCAGTAGTATAGGGGCAGATACCGGGGAGCTGTTTTTT,CASSIGADTGELFF